The entry below gives a single T cell receptor beta chain sequence along with its context. Its antigen is not known. V gave up 4 bases and J gave up 3 bases, with 9 bases separating them. The CDR3 has 14 amino acids. TCR alpha and TCR beta cDNA libraries carrying sample barcodes and UMIs came from 5'RACE with constant-segment primers. TCRdb redid the calling of the 5' RACE reads with MiXCR, one entry per CDR3 protein. The sample includes hundreds of thousands of distinct CDR3 sequences, roughly 15% of them seen just once. The data are from a study of T-cell memory formation after mild COVID-19. The wider study: TCR clusters were mostly donor specific.

Notes on the study in general: The finding that pre-infection memory included some responding clones suggested that cross-reactive memory joined. Day 15 to 85 contracting clones showed balanced CD4/CD8; later expanders leaned CD4+.

The source is a man between 18 and 29 years old who had mild COVID-19 (a few samples of this study predate the infection). Cell type and time point are not known. Sequencing was carried out using PBMCs or a T cell subset sorted from them (not recorded which). This chain uses TRBV12-3 or TRBV12-4 with TRBJ2-2; TRBD1 might be the D (5 bases). In nucleotides, the CDR3 is TGTGCCAGCAGTTCTCGACAGTACACCGGGGAGCTGTTTTTT. Protein: CASSSRQYTGELFF.